What follows are 10 T cell receptor beta chains derived from one specimen sequenced in a study of cytotoxic CD8 clonotypes in ibrutinib-treated CLL. TCRdb's copy holds only in-frame clones and misses some; the assay was immunoSEQ multiplex PCR. The sample contains tens of thousands of clones, approximately 72% of which appear only once. The sample in question was PBMCs, obtained before ibrutinib treatment. The receptors here all came from a human donor with chronic lymphocytic leukemia.

The rearrangement links TRBV2 to TRBJ1-2, with D possibly being TRBD1 (6 bases). Looked up from germline, CDR1 is SNHLY and CDR2 is FYNNEI. Deletions cut 8 bases from V and 8 bases from J, with 15 bases between. The CDR3 sequence is 12 residues long. CDR3 amino acids: CASVYRVDGYTF. In DNA, the CDR3 is TGTGCCAGCGTCTACAGGGTTGACGGCTACACCTTC.

The chain joins TRBV27 to TRBJ2-6, with D unresolved. The V end was cut by 7 bases, the J end by 3 bases, with 7 bases between. The CDR3 runs to 13 residues. CDR1 is MNHEY and CDR2 is SMNVEV in the germline V gene (reference sequence). CDR3 nucleotides: TGTGCCAGCACCTTCTTTGGGGCCAACGTCCTGACTTTC. This codes for CASTFFGANVLTF.

This clone was recorded once. The chain carries TRBV7-3 and TRBJ2-3; 7 positions match TRBD2. J was trimmed by 3 bases and V by 6 bases; bases with no gene match: 6. The CDR3 is made up of 14 amino acids. Germline CDR1 is SGHTA and CDR2 is FQGTGA. The CDR3 sequence is CASSAGLPTDTQYF. The CDR3 region has the DNA TGTGCCAGCAGTGCGGGACTACCGACAGATACGCAGTATTTT.

V and J are TRBV28 and TRBJ2-2; D is uncertain. The CDR3 contains 16 residues. V lost 5 bases, J lost 6 bases, and 19 bases lay in between. Germline loops: CDR1 MDHEN, CDR2 SYDVKM. The CDR3 coding sequence is TGTGCCAGCAGTCTAAATCCGGTAGAGTGGGCCGGGGAGCTGTTTTTT. It translates to CASSLNPVEWAGELFF.

The rearrangement links TRBV28 to TRBJ2-3, with 9 bases fitting TRBD1. The CDR3 length is 16 residues. CDR1 is MDHEN, CDR2 SYDVKM, per germline. V shed 8 bases, J shed 4 bases, and the junction held 13 bases outside the gene matches. CDR3 bases: TGTGCCAGCCGCCACGAGGACAGGGGACGGCCAGATACGCAGTATTTT. Protein product: CASRHEDRGRPDTQYF.

A few counts support this clone. The chain is built from TRBV14 and TRBJ2-2; D is perhaps TRBD2 (5 bases). Germline-derived CDR1 and CDR2 are SGHDN and FVKESK. The length of the CDR3 is 15 residues. Trimming pared 2 bases from V and 1 base from J, leaving 8 bases between. This CDR3 is CASSQTGMNTGELFF. CDR3 in DNA: TGTGCCAGCAGCCAAACGGGGATGAACACCGGGGAGCTGTTTTTT.

V is TRBV30 and J is TRBJ1-4; TRBD1 might be the D (6 bases). Looked up from germline, CDR1 is GTSNPN and CDR2 is SVGIG (reference sequence). The germline V and J ends were trimmed by 3 bases and 7 bases, with 21 bases remaining between them. The CDR3 consists of 16 residues. The CDR3 region has the DNA TGTGCCTGGAGGTCAGGTCTGGCAGGGGAGAGTGAAAAACTGTTTTTT. Amino acids: CAWRSGLAGESEKLFF.

The rearrangement links TRBV28 to TRBJ2-5; TRBD2 matches at 10 bases. The length of the CDR3 is 15 residues. The germline V gene has CDR1 MDHEN and CDR2 SYDVKM. Trimming cost V 6 bases and J 4 bases; bases outside gene matches: 8. In nucleotides, the CDR3 is TGTGCCAGCAGCCCCCTAGCGGGAGTATCAGAGACCCAGTACTTC. Amino acids: CASSPLAGVSETQYF. The entire variable domain, with the rest obtained from reference TRBV28 and TRBJ2-5, is as follows: DVKVTQSSRYLVKRTGEKVFLECVQDMDHENMFWYRQDPGLGLRLIYFSYDVKMKEKGDIPEGYSVSREKKERFSLILESASTNQTSMYLCASSPLAGVSETQYFGPGTRLLVL.

J is TRBJ2-5 and V is TRBV10-3, with TRBD2 matching 10 bases. CDR1 is ENHRY, CDR2 SYGVKD, per germline. The CDR3 runs 16 residues. Losses at the gene ends were 3 bases for V and 1 base for J; bases not matched to a gene: 5. The CDR3 sequence is CAISEKGLAVQETQYF. DNA of the CDR3: TGTGCCATCAGTGAAAAAGGACTAGCGGTCCAAGAGACCCAGTACTTC.

The V call is TRBV18, the J call TRBJ1-3, with a weak D call TRBD1 (5 bases). The CDR3 has 16 residues. Germline CDR1 and CDR2: KGHSH and LQKENI. Trimming took 0 bases from V and 0 from J, leaving 9 bases between them. The CDR3 sequence: CASSPPGTHSGNTIYF. In DNA, the CDR3 is TGTGCCAGCTCACCACCCGGGACTCACTCTGGAAACACCATATATTTT.